The rows below give T cell receptor beta chains drawn from one sample of a study of T cell responses to AZD1222 COVID-19 vaccine. Some clones are missing from TCRdb's copy, which holds only in-frame ones; the method was immunoSEQ multiplex PCR. This sample has 150,000 to 200,000 clones, with about 92% found just once. Sequenced material: peripheral blood, taken on day 0 of AZD1222 vaccination. These TCRs come from an adult in good health. CDR3s include the opening cysteine and the closing phenylalanine or tryptophan. D genes are given only for firm matches. Size tells how often a clone was seen (once, few, many) or the class of an expanded clone, and some rows leave it out.

clone size	D gene	V gene	J gene	CDR3 DNA	CDR3 protein
NA	NA	TRBV5-6	TRBJ2-2	TGTGCCAGCATTCCAGGTCTGAACACCGGGGAGCTGTTTTTT	CASIPGLNTGELFF
NA	TRBD2	TRBV7-2	TRBJ2-7	TGTGCCAGCAGCTTACCGGGGGGGGCCTCCTACGAGCAGTACTTC	CASSLPGGASYEQYF
NA	NA	TRBV5-1	TRBJ2-3	TGCGCCAGCAGCCCAGAGGTCACAGATACGCAGTATTTT	CASSPEVTDTQYF
NA	NA	TRBV19	TRBJ2-7	TGTGCCAGTAGTAATAGATCTGGGGTCGGCGAGCAGTACTTC	CASSNRSGVGEQYF
NA	TRBD2	TRBV27	TRBJ2-1	TGTGCCAGCAGTCCCGGGACTAGCGTATGGTACAATGAGCAGTTCTTC	CASSPGTSVWYNEQFF
NA	TRBD1	TRBV30	TRBJ1-6	TGTGCCTGGAGCCCGGGACAGGGGATTTCACCCCTCCACTTT	CAWSPGQGISPLHF
NA	NA	TRBV9	TRBJ2-5	TGTGCCAGCAGCGTAGACACGGGCCGTGGGGAGACCCAGTACTTC	CASSVDTGRGETQYF
once	NA	TRBV24-1	TRBJ1-2	TGTGCCACCAGTGATCTATATAGGACGGATGGCTACACCTTC	CATSDLYRTDGYTF
NA	NA	TRBV24-1	TRBJ2-1	TGTGCCACCAGTGCGCCTGGGGGGTGGAATGAGCAGTTCTTC	CATSAPGGWNEQFF
NA	TRBD1	TRBV10-1	TRBJ2-3	TGCGCCAGCAGTCCGACAGGGACGAGTAAGGCGCAGTATTTT	CASSPTGTSKAQYF
NA	NA	TRBV7-2	TRBJ2-2	TGTGCCAGCAGCCCGAGGATCCCAAATTACACCGGGGAGCTGTTTTTT	CASSPRIPNYTGELFF
NA	NA	TRBV5-3	TRBJ2-5	TGTGCCAGAAGCCCACGGGGCACAGAGACCCAGTACTTC	CARSPRGTETQYF
NA	NA	TRBV6-6	TRBJ2-4	TGTGCCAGCAGTCCTACAGGGAAGGCCAAAAACATTCAGTACTTC	CASSPTGKAKNIQYF
NA	NA	TRBV4-3	TRBJ2-1	TGCGCCAGCAGCCAAGACTCAGACAATGAGCAGTTCTTC	CASSQDSDNEQFF
NA	NA	TRBV29-1	TRBJ1-1	TGCAGCGTTGAAGAAGACACTGAAGCTTTCTTT	CSVEEDTEAFF
NA	NA	TRBV5-1	TRBJ1-4	TGCGCCAGCAGCTTGGCCCTTTCAACTAATGAAAAACTGTTTTTT	CASSLALSTNEKLFF
few	NA	TRBV28	TRBJ2-7	TGTGCCAGCAGTTCGGGGTCGACCTACGAGCAGTACTTC	CASSSGSTYEQYF
NA	TRBD2	TRBV3-1/TRBV3-2	TRBJ2-2	TGTGCCAGCAGCCGGACTAGCGGGGGGGCCGGCACCGGGGAGCTGTTTTTT	CASSRTSGGAGTGELFF
NA	NA	TRBV28	TRBJ1-4	TGTGCCAGCGGGCCCCCAGGGGTCTTCGAAAAACTGTTTTTT	CASGPPGVFEKLFF
NA	TRBD1	TRBV6-2/TRBV6-3	TRBJ1-1	TGTGCCAGCAGCCGCTCAGGGACAGGGTTGAACACTGAAGCTTTCTTT	CASSRSGTGLNTEAFF
NA	NA	TRBV6-5	TRBJ1-2	TGTGCCAGCAGTTCCCGGCTAAAGGGGGATGGCTACACCTTC	CASSSRLKGDGYTF
few	NA	TRBV9	TRBJ1-3	TGTGCCAGCAGCGAACACTGGCAGAGGGGCTCTGGAAACACCATATATTTT	CASSEHWQRGSGNTIYF
NA	TRBD2	TRBV19	TRBJ2-7	TGTGCCAGTAGTATGTTAGCGGGAGGTTGGGTCTACGAGCAGTACTTC	CASSMLAGGWVYEQYF
NA	NA	TRBV7-2	TRBJ2-7	TGTGCCAGCAGCTTAGGCCCCCCTTACGAGCAGTACTTC	CASSLGPPYEQYF
NA	NA	TRBV3-1/TRBV3-2	TRBJ2-3	TGTGCCAGCAGCTCCGGAGGGGTGCATACGCAGTATTTT	CASSSGGVHTQYF
NA	TRBD1	TRBV5-4	TRBJ1-2	TGTGTCAGCAGCTCTGCGATTAGGACAGGGGATGGCTACACCTTC	CVSSSAIRTGDGYTF
NA	TRBD1	TRBV3-1/TRBV3-2	TRBJ1-2	TGTGCCAGCAGCCAACACGACAGGGCTTATGGCTACACCTTC	CASSQHDRAYGYTF
NA	TRBD1	TRBV24-1	TRBJ1-5	TGTGCCACCAGCGGGACAGTTAGCAATCAGCCCCAGCATTTT	CATSGTVSNQPQHF
NA	NA	TRBV5-1	TRBJ2-5	TGCGCCAGCAGCTTAACTCAGGTCACAGAGACCCAGTACTTC	CASSLTQVTETQYF
NA	NA	TRBV2	TRBJ1-6	TGTGCCAGCAGTGAGGGTGCCTATAATTCACCCCTCCACTTT	CASSEGAYNSPLHF
once	TRBD2	TRBV5-6	TRBJ2-2	TGTGCCAGCTGTAGCGGGAGGTTCACCGGGGAGCTGTTTTTT	CASCSGRFTGELFF
NA	TRBD1	TRBV6-2/TRBV6-3	TRBJ1-5	TGTGCCAGCAGTTATGACAGGGAACAGCCCCAGCATTTT	CASSYDREQPQHF
NA	NA	TRBV28	TRBJ1-2	TGTGCCAGCAGCGACCCTAACAGGGATGGCTACACCTTC	CASSDPNRDGYTF
NA	NA	TRBV20-1	TRBJ2-6	TGCAGTGCTAGTCGGGGCTCTGGGGCCAACGTCCTGACTTTC	CSASRGSGANVLTF
NA	NA	TRBV4-3	TRBJ1-5	TGCGCCAGCAGCCAAGATCTGGCTCCGCCCCAGCATTTT	CASSQDLAPPQHF
NA	NA	TRBV15	TRBJ2-2	TGTGCCACCAGCAGATCCAGTGACGCGACCGGGGAGCTGTTTTTT	CATSRSSDATGELFF
NA	NA	TRBV5-1	TRBJ2-1	TGCGCCAGCAGCTTGGAGTTTGGGGGCGTCAATGAGCAGTTCTTC	CASSLEFGGVNEQFF
NA	NA	TRBV4-1	TRBJ1-2	TGCGCCAGCAGCCAAGACTTAACAGGGTTCCCCTATGGCTACACCTTC	CASSQDLTGFPYGYTF
NA	NA	TRBV5-1	TRBJ2-3	TGCGCCAGCAGCTTTTCGAGGATATTCACAGATACGCAGTATTTT	CASSFSRIFTDTQYF
NA	TRBD1	TRBV19	TRBJ1-5	TGTGCCGCGGGACAGTTTAGCAATCAGCCCCAGCATTTT	CAAGQFSNQPQHF
NA	TRBD1	TRBV9	TRBJ2-7	TGTGCCAGCAGCCCCACAGGGGATGCCTACGAGCAGTACTTC	CASSPTGDAYEQYF
NA	NA	TRBV2	TRBJ2-1	TGTGCCAGCAGCGAGGAATCCCTCAATGAGCAGTTCTTC	CASSEESLNEQFF
NA	TRBD1	TRBV5-8	TRBJ2-7	TGTGCCAGCACCCTTGGTCACAGGGGGCCCTACGAGCAGTACTTC	CASTLGHRGPYEQYF
NA	NA	TRBV4-2	TRBJ2-7	TGTGCCAGCAGCCAAGAGGAATACGAGCAGTACTTC	CASSQEEYEQYF
NA	NA	TRBV27	TRBJ2-3	TGTGCCAGCAGTTTAACGCGGGGCGCGAGCACAGATACGCAGTATTTT	CASSLTRGASTDTQYF
NA	NA	TRBV19	TRBJ2-4	TGTGCCAGTAGTATGGTCCAGGTTGGCATTCAGTACTTC	CASSMVQVGIQYF
NA	TRBD1	TRBV4-3	TRBJ2-5	TGCGCCAGCAGCCAAGATGTCCGGGACAGGGCCCAAGAGACCCAGTACTTC	CASSQDVRDRAQETQYF